Shown below are 12 T cell receptor beta chains from a single sample sequenced in a study of shared clonotypes between healthy human individuals. The method was immunoSEQ multiplex PCR; TCRdb's version includes in-frame clones alone and lacks a portion of them. In the table there are 850,000 to 1,200,000 clones, around 76% of which are singletons. Input material: memory CD4+ T cells sorted from blood. The subset: CD45RA-negative fraction. The receptors were sampled from a man younger than 35 in good health.

The J gene is TRBJ2-5, the V gene TRBV5-1; unclear D gene. Trimming left V 5 bases short and J 1 base short, with 15 bases between. The CDR3 totals 15 residues. CDR1 is SGHRS and CDR2 is YFSETQ in the germline V gene. CDR3 in amino acids: CASRVNVAPQETQYF. CDR3 DNA sequence: TGCGCCAGCAGAGTAAATGTGGCCCCCCAAGAGACCCAGTACTTC.

CDR3 DNA: TGTGCCAGCAGCAAAGGGAGAGGGGAAGAGACCCAGTACTTC. This gives the protein CASSKGRGEETQYF. The chain is built from TRBV21-1 and TRBJ2-5. TRBV21-1 is flagged as a pseudogene. This CDR3 contains 14 residues.

This chain connects TRBV5-1 to TRBJ2-7; D gene unclear. The CDR3 contains 13 residues. Germline loops: CDR1 SGHRS, CDR2 YFSETQ. Trimming pared 0 bases from V and 2 bases from J, leaving 6 bases between. In DNA form, the CDR3 reads TGCGCCAGCAGCTTGGAATTTACCTACGAGCAGTACTTC. Protein sequence: CASSLEFTYEQYF.

The rearrangement joins TRBV12-5 to TRBJ2-5; either TRBD1 or TRBD2 may fit D (5 bases each). Trimming shortened V by 0 bases and J by 1 base, and 9 bases separated the two germline ends. This CDR3 has 15 amino acids. CDR1 is LGHNT and CDR2 is FRNRAP in the germline V gene. The CDR3 here is CASGLVRGPQETQYF. CDR3 bases: TGTGCTAGTGGTTTGGTAAGGGGACCCCAAGAGACCCAGTACTTC.

Notes on this clone: Additional DNA sequences in this sample encode the identical CDR3. This chain uses TRBV7-3 with TRBJ2-1; 11 positions match TRBD2. The V gene's germline CDR1 is SGHTA and CDR2 FQGTGA. The CDR3 loop spans 14 amino acids. V lost 5 bases to trimming and J lost 6 bases; unmatched junction nucleotides: 3. In DNA, the CDR3 is TGTGCCAGCAGCCCGGGACTAGCGGTCAATGAGCAGTTCTTC. Translation: CASSPGLAVNEQFF.

The chain is built from TRBV30 and TRBJ1-1; D uncertain. Trimming removed 2 bases at V and 1 base at J, with 5 bases between. The V gene's germline CDR1 is GTSNPN and CDR2 SVGIG (reference sequence). CDR3 length: 12 residues. This chain's CDR3 is CAWSIENTEAFF. CDR3 nucleotide sequence: TGTGCCTGGAGTATCGAGAACACTGAAGCTTTCTTT. Supplemented by reference TRBV30 and TRBJ1-1, the full variable domain reads SQTIHQWPATLVQPVGSPLSLECTVEGTSNPNLYWYRQAAGRGLQLLFYSVGIGQISSEVPQNLSASRPQDRQFILSSKKLLLSDSGFYLCAWSIENTEAFFGQGTRLTVV.

CDR3 in DNA: TGCGCCAGCAGTGAGTCGACCGGCGGGGGGGTAGATACGCAGTATTTT. Protein: CASSESTGGGVDTQYF. V and J are TRBV10-1 and TRBJ2-3; 9 bases are a match to TRBD2. Per the germline V gene, CDR1 is WNHNN and CDR2 is SYGVQD (reference sequence). The J segment lost 5 bases and the V segment lost 0 bases, leaving 6 bases of the junction unmatched. This CDR3 comprises 16 residues.

V usage is TRBV11-2 and J usage is TRBJ1-1; D ambiguous. This CDR3 contains 13 residues. Trimming cost V 0 bases and J 3 bases, with 5 bases left between them. Germline CDR1 SGHAT, CDR2 FQNNGV. In DNA form, the CDR3 reads TGTGCCAGCAGCTTAGAAAGGGACACTGAAGCTTTCTTT. This codes for CASSLERDTEAFF.

This clone occurred a few times. The chain combines TRBV5-1 with TRBJ1-2, with 8 bases identical to TRBD1. Germline-derived CDR1 and CDR2 are SGHRS and YFSETQ. Trimming cost V 1 base and J 4 bases; bases outside gene matches: 3. The length of the CDR3 is 14 residues. For the CDR3, the DNA is TGCGCCAGCAGCTTGAGCGGGACAGGCTATGGCTACACCTTC. Amino acid sequence: CASSLSGTGYGYTF.

This clone was recorded only once. The chain employs TRBV19 and TRBJ2-3, with 9 bases fitting TRBD2. This CDR3 region has 17 residues. Germline CDR1 LNHDA, CDR2 SQIVND (reference sequence). After removal of 4 bases from V and 4 bases from J, the junction contained 12 bases not matched to a gene. As DNA, the CDR3 is TGTGCCAGTAGTAGAGACCCAGCGGGGGGAATCGCAGATACGCAGTATTTT. Protein sequence: CASSRDPAGGIADTQYF.

This chain uses TRBV7-9 with TRBJ2-1; a possible D gene is TRBD2 (6 bases). Germline CDR1 is SEHNR and CDR2 is FQNEAQ (reference sequence). Trimming took off 1 base at V and 4 bases at J, with 14 bases between the two ends. The CDR3 covers 16 residues. CDR3: CASSLDPGVEYNEQFF. The CDR3 DNA sequence: TGTGCCAGCAGCTTAGACCCGGGAGTTGAATACAATGAGCAGTTCTTC.

The sample holds many counts of this clone. The rearrangement links TRBV5-6 to TRBJ1-5; D is ambiguous. The CDR3 covers 16 residues. Trimming cost V 0 bases and J 0 bases, with 10 bases left between them. Germline CDR1 is SGHDT and CDR2 is YYEEEE. The CDR3 is CASSLAGANSNQPQHF. The CDR3 DNA reads TGTGCCAGCAGCTTGGCCGGAGCCAATAGCAATCAGCCCCAGCATTTT.